This passage covers 17 T cell receptor beta chains from one sample sequenced in a study of blood T cell repertoires in COVID-19. Assay: immunoSEQ multiplex PCR; the TCRdb copy retains only in-frame clones and omits some. Of some 220,000 clones in the sample, approximately 84% were seen once. The source material was peripheral blood. The receptor source for this set is a woman aged 30 to 39 who had recovered from COVID-19.

The CDR3 loop is CASSSFSPLHF. The CDR3 region has the DNA TGTGCCAGCAGTTCTTTCTCACCCCTCCACTTT. The J gene is TRBJ1-6, the V gene TRBV28; D gene unclear. The germline CDR1 and CDR2 sequences are MDHEN and SYDVKM. V lost 4 bases and J lost 10, with 5 bases in between. This CDR3 has 11 amino acids. Full variable domain (rest looked up from reference TRBV28 and TRBJ1-6): DVKVTQSSRYLVKRTGEKVFLECVQDMDHENMFWYRQDPGLGLRLIYFSYDVKMKEKGDIPEGYSVSREKKERFSLILESASTNQTSMYLCASSSFSPLHFGNGTRLTVT.

The CDR3 here is CSVTRSSGNTIYF. The CDR3 coding sequence is TGCAGCGTAACGCGGAGCTCTGGAAACACCATATATTTT. V is TRBV29-1 and J is TRBJ1-3; no definite D call. The CDR3 spans 13 residues. The V end was cut by 6 bases, the J end by 0 bases, with 9 bases between. Germline V gene sequence: CDR1 SQVTM, CDR2 ANQGSEA.

The chain links TRBV27 to TRBJ2-2; 8 bases map to TRBD1. The CDR3 is made up of 15 amino acids. The germline V gene encodes CDR1 MNHEY and CDR2 SMNVEV (reference sequence). With 2 bases clipped from V and 4 bases from J, the junction kept 3 bases outside the gene matches. CDR3: CASSLRGTGTGELFF. CDR3 bases: TGTGCCAGCAGTTTACGAGGGACAGGCACCGGGGAGCTGTTTTTT.

This clone was observed a single time. This chain links TRBV30 with TRBJ1-1; D possibly corresponds to TRBD1 (6 bases). This CDR3 has 13 amino acids. V was shortened by 2 bases and J by 2 bases, with 9 bases between the two germline ends. Germline values: CDR1 GTSNPN, CDR2 SVGIG (reference sequence). The CDR3 region has the DNA TGTGCCTGGAGTAGGACAGCAAACACTGAAGCTTTCTTT. Translating it yields CAWSRTANTEAFF.

The chain employs TRBV6-4 and TRBJ2-1; the D gene is possibly TRBD2 (6 bases). The germline CDR1 and CDR2 sequences are MRHNA and SNTAGT. V was cut by 7 bases and J by 5 bases, with 18 bases left in between. There are 15 residues in the CDR3. DNA of the CDR3: TGTGCCAGCAAGCCCTCGGGAGTTTTCGACAATGAGCAGTTCTTC. This gives the protein CASKPSGVFDNEQFF.

Note on this clone: Within the sample, other DNA sequences also encode this same CDR3. The chain couples TRBV5-1 to TRBJ2-7, with 7 bases lining up with TRBD1. Germline assignment: CDR1 SGHRS and CDR2 YFSETQ. V was clipped by 0 bases and J by 0 bases; unmatched bases: 0. CDR3 length equals 14 residues. The CDR3 coding sequence is TGCGCCAGCAGCTTGGGGGACAGCTCCTACGAGCAGTACTTC. This gives the protein CASSLGDSSYEQYF.

This chain joins TRBV27 and TRBJ2-5, with 7 bases aligning to TRBD2. The CDR3 has 16 amino acids. Unmatched junction bases numbered 10, after V lost 3 bases and J lost 3 bases. Germline-derived CDR1 and CDR2 are MNHEY and SMNVEV (reference sequence). CDR3 nucleotides: TGTGCCAGCAGTTTTCTTGGGAGAAGCGGGGAAGAGACCCAGTACTTC. It codes for CASSFLGRSGEETQYF.

V is TRBV19 and J is TRBJ1-2, with 10 bases identical to TRBD1. Germline CDR1 LNHDA, CDR2 SQIVND (reference sequence). This CDR3 is built from 15 residues. V gave up 7 bases and J gave up 5 bases; unmatched junction bases: 10. The CDR3 region has the DNA TGTGCCAGTACCTCTGAAGGGACAGGGGTGTATGGCTACACCTTC. It yields the protein CASTSEGTGVYGYTF.

The V and J genes are TRBV28 and TRBJ2-7; 9 positions match TRBD1. The J segment lost 0 bases and the V segment lost 6 bases, leaving 9 bases of the junction unmatched. The CDR3 extends over 16 amino acids. Germline assignment: CDR1 MDHEN and CDR2 SYDVKM. This chain's CDR3 is CASSRTGVSSSYEQYF. CDR3 nucleotides: TGTGCCAGCAGCAGGACAGGGGTTTCCAGCTCCTACGAGCAGTACTTC.

This clone was seen only once. Different DNA sequences within this sample yield the same CDR3. The chain links TRBV5-1 to TRBJ2-3, with TRBD2 matching 12 bases. The V and J ends lost 4 bases and 0 bases, in that order; junction bases with no gene match: 3. Germline assignment: CDR1 SGHRS and CDR2 YFSETQ. The CDR3 has 16 residues. This CDR3 reads CASSLGTSGSTDTQYF. In nucleotides, the CDR3 is TGCGCCAGCAGCCTTGGGACTAGCGGGAGCACAGATACGCAGTATTTT.

The chain has TRBV24-1 and TRBJ1-2, with TRBD1 identical over 8 bases. The V segment lost 0 bases and the J segment 4 bases; nucleotides outside the gene matches: 3. The CDR3 totals 15 residues. CDR1 and CDR2 from the germline V gene are KGHDR and SFDVKD. CDR3 DNA sequence: TGTGCCACCAGTGATTTGGCAGGGGGCGTCTATGGCTACACCTTC. Translating it yields CATSDLAGGVYGYTF.

The chain links TRBV19 to TRBJ2-3, with a tentative D call TRBD1 (6 bases). The germline gives CDR1 LNHDA, CDR2 SQIVND (reference sequence). This CDR3 is built from 14 residues. Trimming stripped 6 bases from V and 2 bases from J, with 12 bases between. For the CDR3, the DNA is TGTGCCAGTAGACGGACAGACAACACAGATACGCAGTATTTT. This gives the protein CASRRTDNTDTQYF.

This chain connects TRBV29-1 to TRBJ1-4; TRBD1 is a possible D gene (6 bases). From germline, CDR1 is SQVTM and CDR2 ANQGSEA. Trimming shortened V by 6 bases and J by 5 bases, and 16 bases separated the two germline ends. CDR3 length equals 14 residues. For the CDR3, the DNA is TGCAGCGTATATCCGGACAGCTCAAATGAAAAACTGTTTTTT. Translated, it gives CSVYPDSSNEKLFF. The full variable domain, completed using reference TRBV29-1 and TRBJ1-4, is SAVISQKPSRDICQRGTSLTIQCQVDSQVTMMFWYRQQPGQSLTLIATANQGSEATYESGFVIDKFPISRPNLTFSTLTVSNMSPEDSSIYLCSVYPDSSNEKLFFGSGTQLSVL.

The chain links TRBV18 to TRBJ1-6; D perhaps matches TRBD1 (5 bases). The CDR3 runs 15 residues. Looked up from germline, CDR1 is KGHSH and CDR2 is LQKENI. Trimming left V 3 bases short and J 10 bases short, with 16 bases between. For the CDR3, the DNA is TGTGCCAGCTCACCGACAGCCGGGTACGACTCACCCCTCCACTTT. This sequence encodes CASSPTAGYDSPLHF.

This clone was seen more than once but under ten times. The chain uses TRBV5-1 and TRBJ1-6; D is unresolved. The germline gives CDR1 SGHRS, CDR2 YFSETQ. V lost 0 bases and J 7 bases, leaving 11 bases between the germline ends. The CDR3 runs to 15 residues. The CDR3 loop reads CASSLVGEMNSPLHF. In DNA, the CDR3 is TGCGCCAGCAGCTTGGTTGGTGAGATGAATTCACCCCTCCACTTT.

The chain is built from TRBV27 and TRBJ2-1, with 11 positions matching TRBD2. Germline V gene data show CDR1 as MNHEY and CDR2 as SMNVEV (reference sequence). The CDR3 has 15 residues. V trimming: 7 bases; J trimming: 2 bases; junction bases outside the gene matches: 4. CDR3: CASIIAGGTYNEQFF. CDR3 nucleotides: TGTGCCAGCATAATAGCGGGAGGGACCTACAATGAGCAGTTCTTC.

The genes are TRBV28 and TRBJ1-6; D gene unclear. The CDR3 consists of 13 residues. CDR1 and CDR2 from the germline V gene are MDHEN and SYDVKM. The V end was cut by 5 bases, the J end by 5 bases, with 7 bases between. CDR3 in amino acids: CASSGRDNSPLHF. DNA of the CDR3: TGTGCCAGCAGTGGGAGAGATAATTCACCCCTCCACTTT.